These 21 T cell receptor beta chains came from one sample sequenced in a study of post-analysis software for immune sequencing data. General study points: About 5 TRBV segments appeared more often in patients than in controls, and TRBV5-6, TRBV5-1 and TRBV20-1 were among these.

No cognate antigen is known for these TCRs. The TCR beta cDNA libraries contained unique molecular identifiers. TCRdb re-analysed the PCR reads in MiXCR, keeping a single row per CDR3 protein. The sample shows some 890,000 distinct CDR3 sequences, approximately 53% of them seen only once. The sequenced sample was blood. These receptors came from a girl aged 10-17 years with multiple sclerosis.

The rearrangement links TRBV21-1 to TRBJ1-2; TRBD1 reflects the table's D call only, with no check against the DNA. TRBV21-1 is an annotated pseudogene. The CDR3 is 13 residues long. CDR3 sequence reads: CANQTGQGYGYTF. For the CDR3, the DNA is TGTGCCAACCAAACGGGACAGGGCTATGGCTACACCTTC.

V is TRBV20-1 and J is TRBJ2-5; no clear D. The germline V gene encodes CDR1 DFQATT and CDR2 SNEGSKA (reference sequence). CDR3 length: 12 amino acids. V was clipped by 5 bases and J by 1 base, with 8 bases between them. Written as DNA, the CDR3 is TGCAGTGCTGAAGCTGGCCAAGAGACCCAGTACTTC. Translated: CSAEAGQETQYF.

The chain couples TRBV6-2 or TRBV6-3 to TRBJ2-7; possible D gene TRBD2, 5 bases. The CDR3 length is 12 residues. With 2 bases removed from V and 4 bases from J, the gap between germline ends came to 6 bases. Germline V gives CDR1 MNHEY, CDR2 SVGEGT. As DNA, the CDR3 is TGTGCCAGCAGTTACCGGGATTACGAGCAGTACTTC. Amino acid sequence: CASSYRDYEQYF.

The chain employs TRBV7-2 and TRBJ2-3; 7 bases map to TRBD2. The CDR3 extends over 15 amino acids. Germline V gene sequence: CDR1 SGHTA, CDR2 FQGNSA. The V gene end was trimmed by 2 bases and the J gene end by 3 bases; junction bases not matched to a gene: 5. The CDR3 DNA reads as TGTGCCAGCAGCTTATATGCTAGCGGTACAGATACGCAGTATTTT. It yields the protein CASSLYASGTDTQYF.

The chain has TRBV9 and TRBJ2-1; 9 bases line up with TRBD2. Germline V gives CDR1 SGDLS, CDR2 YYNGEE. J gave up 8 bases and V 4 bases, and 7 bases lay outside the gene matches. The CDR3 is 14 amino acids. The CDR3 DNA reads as TGTGCCAGCAGCCCCCGGCTAGCGGGACATGAGCAGTTCTTC. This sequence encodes CASSPRLAGHEQFF.

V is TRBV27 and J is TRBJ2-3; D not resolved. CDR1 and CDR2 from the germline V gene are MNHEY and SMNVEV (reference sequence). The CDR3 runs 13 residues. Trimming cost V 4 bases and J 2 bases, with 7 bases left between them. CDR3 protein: CASSYGNTDTQYF. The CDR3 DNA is TGTGCCAGCAGTTACGGTAACACAGATACGCAGTATTTT.

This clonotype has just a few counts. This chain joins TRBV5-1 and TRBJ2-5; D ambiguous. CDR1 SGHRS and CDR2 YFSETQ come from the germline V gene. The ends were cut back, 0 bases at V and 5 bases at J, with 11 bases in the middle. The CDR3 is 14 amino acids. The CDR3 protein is CASSLGAQVETQYF. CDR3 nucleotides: TGCGCCAGCAGCTTGGGGGCCCAAGTGGAGACCCAGTACTTC.

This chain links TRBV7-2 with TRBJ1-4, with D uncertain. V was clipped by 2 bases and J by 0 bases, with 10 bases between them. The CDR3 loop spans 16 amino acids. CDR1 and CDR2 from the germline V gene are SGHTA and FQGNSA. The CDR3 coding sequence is TGTGCCAGCAGCTTATCGGGCCTCGCAACTAATGAAAAACTGTTTTTT. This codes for CASSLSGLATNEKLFF.

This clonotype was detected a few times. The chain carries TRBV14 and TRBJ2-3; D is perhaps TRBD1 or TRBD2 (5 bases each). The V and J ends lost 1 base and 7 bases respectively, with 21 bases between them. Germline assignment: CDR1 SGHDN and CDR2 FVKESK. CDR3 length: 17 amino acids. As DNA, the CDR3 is TGTGCCAGCAGCCAAGTGACCGGGACGGCGGGTGCCAATACGCAGTATTTT. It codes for CASSQVTGTAGANTQYF. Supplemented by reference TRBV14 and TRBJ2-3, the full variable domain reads EAGVTQFPSHSVIEKGQTVTLRCDPISGHDNLYWYRRVMGKEIKFLLHFVKESKQDESGMPNNRFLAERTGGTYSTLKVQPAELEDSGVYFCASSQVTGTAGANTQYFGPGTRLTVL.

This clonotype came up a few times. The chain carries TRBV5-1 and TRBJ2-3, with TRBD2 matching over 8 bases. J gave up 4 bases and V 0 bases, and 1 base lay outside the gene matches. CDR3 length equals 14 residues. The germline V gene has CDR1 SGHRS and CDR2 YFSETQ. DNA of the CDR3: TGCGCCAGCAGCTTGGCGGGGGGGGCAGATACGCAGTATTTT. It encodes CASSLAGGADTQYF. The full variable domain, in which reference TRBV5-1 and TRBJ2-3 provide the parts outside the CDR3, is KAGVTQTPRYLIKTRGQQVTLSCSPISGHRSVSWYQQTPGQGLQFLFEYFSETQRNKGNFPGRFSGRQFSNSRSEMNVSTLELGDSALYLCASSLAGGADTQYFGPGTRLTVL.

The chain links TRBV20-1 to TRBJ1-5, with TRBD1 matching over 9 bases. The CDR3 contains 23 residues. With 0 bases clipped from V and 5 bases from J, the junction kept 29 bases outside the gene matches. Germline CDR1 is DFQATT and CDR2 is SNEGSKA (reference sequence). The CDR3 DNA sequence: TGCAGTGCTAGAGATCGTTGGCTCAAGCCAAACTCTGGACAGGGGCAAGGTGATCAGCCCCAGCATTTT. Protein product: CSARDRWLKPNSGQGQGDQPQHF.

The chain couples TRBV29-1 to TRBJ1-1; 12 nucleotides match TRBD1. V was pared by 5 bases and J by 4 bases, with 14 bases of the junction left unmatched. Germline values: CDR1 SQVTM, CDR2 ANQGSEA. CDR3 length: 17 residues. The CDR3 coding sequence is TGCAGCGTTCGCGGGACAGGGGGCGCCCGGAAGGGCACTGAAGCTTTCTTT. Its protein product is CSVRGTGGARKGTEAFF.

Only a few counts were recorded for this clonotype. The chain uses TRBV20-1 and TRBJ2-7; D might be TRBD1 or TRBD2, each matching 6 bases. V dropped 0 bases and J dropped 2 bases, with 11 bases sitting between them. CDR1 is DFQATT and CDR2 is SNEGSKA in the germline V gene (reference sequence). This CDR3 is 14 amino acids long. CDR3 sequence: CSARDWGAPYEQYF. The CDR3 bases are TGCAGTGCTAGAGACTGGGGGGCCCCCTACGAGCAGTACTTC.

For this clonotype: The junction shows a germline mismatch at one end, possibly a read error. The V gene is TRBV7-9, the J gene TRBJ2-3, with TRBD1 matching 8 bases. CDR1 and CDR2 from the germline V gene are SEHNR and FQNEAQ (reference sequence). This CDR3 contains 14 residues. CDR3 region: CAGSFGQGEDTQYF. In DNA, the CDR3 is TGTGCCGGCAGCTTCGGACAGGGTGAGGATACGCAGTATTTT.

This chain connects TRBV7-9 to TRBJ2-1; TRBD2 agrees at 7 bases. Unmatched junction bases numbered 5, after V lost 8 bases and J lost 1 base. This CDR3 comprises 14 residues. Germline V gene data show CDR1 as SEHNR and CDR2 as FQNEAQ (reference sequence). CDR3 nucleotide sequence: TGTGCCAGCCCCCGGGGGGTTTCCTACAATGAGCAGTTCTTC. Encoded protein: CASPRGVSYNEQFF.

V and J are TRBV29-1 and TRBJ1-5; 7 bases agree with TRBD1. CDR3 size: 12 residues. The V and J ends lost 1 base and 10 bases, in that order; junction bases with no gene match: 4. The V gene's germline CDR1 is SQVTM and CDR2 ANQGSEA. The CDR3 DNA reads TGCAGCGTTGAAGCGACAGGGCAACCCCAGCATTTT. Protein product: CSVEATGQPQHF.

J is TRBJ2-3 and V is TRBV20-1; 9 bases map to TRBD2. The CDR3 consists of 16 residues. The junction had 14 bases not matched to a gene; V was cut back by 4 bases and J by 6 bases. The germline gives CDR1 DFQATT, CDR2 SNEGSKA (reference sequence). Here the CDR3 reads CSAKSRWREGHDTQYF. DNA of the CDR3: TGCAGTGCTAAGAGCCGATGGCGGGAGGGCCACGATACGCAGTATTTT.

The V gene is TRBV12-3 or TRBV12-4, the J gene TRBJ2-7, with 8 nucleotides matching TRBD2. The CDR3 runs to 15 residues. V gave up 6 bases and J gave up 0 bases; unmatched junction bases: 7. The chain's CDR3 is CASSLSGVGSYEQYF. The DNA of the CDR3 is TGTGCCAGCAGCCTTAGCGGGGTAGGCTCCTACGAGCAGTACTTC.

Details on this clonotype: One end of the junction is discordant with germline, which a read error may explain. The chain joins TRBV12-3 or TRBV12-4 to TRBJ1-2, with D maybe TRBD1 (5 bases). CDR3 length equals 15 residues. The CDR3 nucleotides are TGTACCAGCAGTGGAGGGACCCCAGCTAACTATGGCTACACCTTC. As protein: CTSSGGTPANYGYTF.

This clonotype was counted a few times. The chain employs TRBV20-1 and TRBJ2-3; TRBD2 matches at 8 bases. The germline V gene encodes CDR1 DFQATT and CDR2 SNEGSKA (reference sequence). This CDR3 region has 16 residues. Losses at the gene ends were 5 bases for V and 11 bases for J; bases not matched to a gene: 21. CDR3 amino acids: CSADGSGNGALAGQYF. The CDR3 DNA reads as TGCAGTGCTGACGGTAGCGGGAATGGGGCCTTGGCGGGGCAGTATTTT.

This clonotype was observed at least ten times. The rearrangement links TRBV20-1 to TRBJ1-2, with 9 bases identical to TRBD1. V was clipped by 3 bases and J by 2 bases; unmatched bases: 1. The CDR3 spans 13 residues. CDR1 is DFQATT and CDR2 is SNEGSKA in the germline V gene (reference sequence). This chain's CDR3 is CSARGTGNYGYTF. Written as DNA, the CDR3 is TGCAGTGCTAGGGGGACAGGGAACTATGGCTACACCTTC.